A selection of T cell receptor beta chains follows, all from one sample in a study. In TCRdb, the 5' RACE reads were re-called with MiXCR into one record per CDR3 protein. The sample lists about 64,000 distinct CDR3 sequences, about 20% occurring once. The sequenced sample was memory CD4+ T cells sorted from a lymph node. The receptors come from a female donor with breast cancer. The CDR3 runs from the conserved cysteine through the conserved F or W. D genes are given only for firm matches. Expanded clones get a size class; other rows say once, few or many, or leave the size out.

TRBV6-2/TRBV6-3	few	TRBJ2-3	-	TGTGCCGGCAGTTACTCGAGATTCGGGGCTAAGGGCACAGATACGCAGTATTTT	CAGSYSRFGAKGTDTQYF
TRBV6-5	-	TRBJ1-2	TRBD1	TGTGCCAGCAGAATCCAGGGGGCGGGCTATGGCTACACCTTC	CASRIQGAGYGYTF
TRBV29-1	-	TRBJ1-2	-	TGCAGCGTTGTGCGACAGCCAAACTATGGCTACACCTTC	CSVVRQPNYGYTF
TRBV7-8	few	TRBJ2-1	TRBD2	TGTGCCAGCAGCTCGCGGGGGGGCCGTCGGTACAATGAGCAGTTCTTC	CASSSRGGRRYNEQFF
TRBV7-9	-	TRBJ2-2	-	TGTGCCAGCCACTTTGGGTTCGGGGAGCTGTTTTTT	CASHFGFGELFF
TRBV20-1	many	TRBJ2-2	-	TGCAGTGCTAGGCGTACACAGGGCGCCGGGGAGCTGTTTTTT	CSARRTQGAGELFF
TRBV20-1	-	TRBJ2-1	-	TGCAGTGCTAGCAAGGACTGGAACAATGAGCAGCTCTTC	CSASKDWNNEQLF
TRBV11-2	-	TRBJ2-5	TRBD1	TGTGCCAGCAGCCAAGGGACAGACCAAGAGACCCAGTACTTC	CASSQGTDQETQYF
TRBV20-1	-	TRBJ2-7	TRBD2	TGCAGTGCTAGAGATCAGCCGCTAGCGGGGCAGGAGTACTTC	CSARDQPLAGQEYF
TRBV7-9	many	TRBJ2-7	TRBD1	TGTGCCAGCAGCTCCGCCGGGACAGGGAACGAGCAGTACTTC	CASSSAGTGNEQYF
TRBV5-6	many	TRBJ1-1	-	TGTGCCAGCGGCAACCCGTCGAGGTCCGAAGCTTTCTTT	CASGNPSRSEAFF
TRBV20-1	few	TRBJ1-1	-	TGCAGTGCTAGAGGGCAGACTTACATGAACACTGAAGCTTTCTTT	CSARGQTYMNTEAFF
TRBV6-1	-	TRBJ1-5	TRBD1	TGTGCCAGCAGTGAATCAGGGGGCGGACAGCCCCAGCATTTT	CASSESGGGQPQHF
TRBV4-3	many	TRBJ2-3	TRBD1	TGCGCCAGCAGCCAACAACGGGCACAGGGGGTAGATACGCAGTATTTT	CASSQQRAQGVDTQYF
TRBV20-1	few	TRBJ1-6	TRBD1	TGCAGTGCGGGAAAAGACAGGGTAGACTCACCCCTCCACTTT	CSAGKDRVDSPLHF
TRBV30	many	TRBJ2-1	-	TGTGCCTGGAGTACGTACTGGGATCAATCCGGGCAGTTCTTC	CAWSTYWDQSGQFF
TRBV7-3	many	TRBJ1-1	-	TGTGCCAGCAGCTCCGGACAGTCGAACACTGAAGCTTTCTTT	CASSSGQSNTEAFF
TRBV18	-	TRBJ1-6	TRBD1	TGTGCCAGCTCACTCCGGGACAGGGATTCACCCCTCCACTTT	CASSLRDRDSPLHF
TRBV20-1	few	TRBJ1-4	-	TGCAGTGCTAGAGATCGGCAGGGGCTTGAAAAACTGTTTTTT	CSARDRQGLEKLFF
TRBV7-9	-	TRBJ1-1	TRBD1	TGTGCCAGCAGCTTAGAGTCAGGGGGAAGGGCTTGCTTT	CASSLESGGRACF
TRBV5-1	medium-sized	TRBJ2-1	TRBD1	TGCGCCAGCAGCGAACAGGGGATAATGAATGAGCAGTTCTTC	CASSEQGIMNEQFF